The rows below give T cell receptor beta chains drawn from one sample of a study of Ad26.COV2.S vaccination and SARS-CoV-2 variants. The repertoire was sequenced with immunoSEQ multiplex PCR; TCRdb's copy has only in-frame clones and lacks some. The sample shows 300,000 to 400,000 clones, about 90% of them seen only once. Here the sequenced sample was peripheral blood, taken after recovery from COVID-19. These receptors were collected from a human donor who had recovered from COVID-19. Both conserved end residues are part of each CDR3. D genes are given only for firm matches. Clone sizes are given selectively: once, few, many, or a class where the clone is expanded.

d_call: NA; j_call: TRBJ2-7; v_call: TRBV13; clone_size: NA; cdr3_nt: TGTGCCAGCAGCGGAACCGGGACGGCCTCCTACGAGCAGTACTTC; cdr3_aa: CASSGTGTASYEQYF
d_call: NA; j_call: TRBJ2-6; v_call: TRBV3-1/TRBV3-2; clone_size: NA; cdr3_nt: TGTGCCAGCAGCCTGACCGGGTTCTCTGGGGCCAACGTCCTGACTTTC; cdr3_aa: CASSLTGFSGANVLTF
d_call: NA; j_call: TRBJ1-2; v_call: TRBV6-5; clone_size: NA; cdr3_nt: TGTGCCAGCACAGCGGAGGGTTATGGCTACACCTTC; cdr3_aa: CASTAEGYGYTF
d_call: TRBD1; j_call: TRBJ1-2; v_call: TRBV3-1/TRBV3-2; clone_size: NA; cdr3_nt: TGTGCCAGCAGCCAAGGGGACAGGGGCGCGGGCTACACCTTC; cdr3_aa: CASSQGDRGAGYTF
d_call: NA; j_call: TRBJ1-5; v_call: TRBV27; clone_size: once; cdr3_nt: TGTGCCAGCAGTTCCCGTCCGGGTAGTCATAGCAATCAGCCCCAGCATTTT; cdr3_aa: CASSSRPGSHSNQPQHF
d_call: NA; j_call: TRBJ1-3; v_call: TRBV18; clone_size: NA; cdr3_nt: TGTGCCAGCTCACTGGGGACCGCCACTGGAAACACCATATATTTT; cdr3_aa: CASSLGTATGNTIYF
d_call: TRBD1; j_call: TRBJ1-1; v_call: TRBV9; clone_size: NA; cdr3_nt: TGTGCCAGCAGCGCAGGAACAGGGGAGGACACTGAAGCTTTCTTT; cdr3_aa: CASSAGTGEDTEAFF
d_call: NA; j_call: TRBJ1-4; v_call: TRBV5-4; clone_size: NA; cdr3_nt: TGTGCCAGCAGCCCTTCAACTAATGAAAAACTGTTTTTT; cdr3_aa: CASSPSTNEKLFF
d_call: NA; j_call: TRBJ2-2; v_call: TRBV7-9; clone_size: NA; cdr3_nt: TGTGCCAGCAGCTTTGTGTCCACCGGGGAGCTGTTTTTT; cdr3_aa: CASSFVSTGELFF
d_call: NA; j_call: TRBJ2-5; v_call: TRBV5-1; clone_size: once; cdr3_nt: TGCGCCAGCAGCTTGGACAGAAAAGAGACCCAGTACTTC; cdr3_aa: CASSLDRKETQYF
d_call: TRBD1; j_call: TRBJ2-6; v_call: TRBV18; clone_size: NA; cdr3_nt: TGTGCCAGCTCAGTACAGGGGGCGGGTCCCAACGTCCTGACTTTC; cdr3_aa: CASSVQGAGPNVLTF
d_call: NA; j_call: TRBJ1-6; v_call: TRBV6-1; clone_size: NA; cdr3_nt: TGTGCCAGCAGTGGAGGGGACCGCCCGGGTAGTTCACCCCTCCACTTT; cdr3_aa: CASSGGDRPGSSPLHF
d_call: NA; j_call: TRBJ2-5; v_call: TRBV15; clone_size: NA; cdr3_nt: TGTGCCACCAGCAGGGACAGCAGCCAAGAGACCCAGTACTTC; cdr3_aa: CATSRDSSQETQYF
d_call: TRBD2; j_call: TRBJ2-7; v_call: TRBV19; clone_size: NA; cdr3_nt: TGTGCCAGTAGTATTGTGACTAGCGGGGGTTACGAGCAGTACTTC; cdr3_aa: CASSIVTSGGYEQYF
d_call: NA; j_call: TRBJ1-1; v_call: TRBV2; clone_size: NA; cdr3_nt: TGTGCCAGCAGTTACTCGGGGACTGAAGCTTTCTTT; cdr3_aa: CASSYSGTEAFF
d_call: NA; j_call: TRBJ1-5; v_call: TRBV10-3; clone_size: NA; cdr3_nt: TGTGCCATCAGTGAAGGCAGGATCAATCAGCCCCAGCATTTT; cdr3_aa: CAISEGRINQPQHF
d_call: TRBD2; j_call: TRBJ2-7; v_call: TRBV13; clone_size: NA; cdr3_nt: TGTGCCAGCAGCGCGGCTAGCGGGGCCGCGGGTGAGCAGTACTTC; cdr3_aa: CASSAASGAAGEQYF
d_call: TRBD1; j_call: TRBJ2-1; v_call: TRBV5-1; clone_size: NA; cdr3_nt: TGCGCCAGCAGCCCGGACAGGGCCCCACACAATGAGCAGTTCTTC; cdr3_aa: CASSPDRAPHNEQFF
d_call: NA; j_call: TRBJ1-2; v_call: TRBV6-5; clone_size: few; cdr3_nt: TGTGCCGGCGGGGCGCAAGCTAACTATGGCTACACCTTC; cdr3_aa: CAGGAQANYGYTF
d_call: NA; j_call: TRBJ1-1; v_call: TRBV6-1; clone_size: NA; cdr3_nt: TGTGCCAGCAGTGAATTCGGGACGTTTGGGGCTTTCTTT; cdr3_aa: CASSEFGTFGAFF
d_call: NA; j_call: TRBJ2-3; v_call: TRBV9; clone_size: NA; cdr3_nt: TGTGCCAGCAGCGTAGGGGAGCGGGCGACAGATACGCAGTATTTT; cdr3_aa: CASSVGERATDTQYF
d_call: TRBD1; j_call: TRBJ1-1; v_call: TRBV6-2/TRBV6-3; clone_size: few; cdr3_nt: TGTGCCAGCAGCCTCCCACAACAGGGGAGTGAAGCTTTCTTT; cdr3_aa: CASSLPQQGSEAFF
d_call: NA; j_call: TRBJ1-2; v_call: TRBV10-3; clone_size: NA; cdr3_nt: TGTGCCATCAGAGAACAGACTAACTATGGCTACACCTTC; cdr3_aa: CAIREQTNYGYTF
d_call: NA; j_call: TRBJ2-7; v_call: TRBV4-3; clone_size: NA; cdr3_nt: TGCGCCAGCAGCCAAGATTTATGGCAGACCTACGAGCAGTACTTC; cdr3_aa: CASSQDLWQTYEQYF
d_call: NA; j_call: TRBJ2-5; v_call: TRBV6-5; clone_size: NA; cdr3_nt: TGTGCCAGCAGTTACTCGATCGGGCAGCAAGAGACCCAGTACTTC; cdr3_aa: CASSYSIGQQETQYF